A single sample is the source of the 29 T cell receptor beta chains below, sequenced in a study of metastatic and nonmetastatic thyroid tumors. Prior to thyroid surgery, none of the patients had received any treatment. Through MiXCR, TCRdb re-clonotyped the PCR reads. The sample lists about 30,000 clones; more than 20% were seen once. Sample: blood. These receptors were collected from a female donor with papillary thyroid cancer or a benign thyroid nodule (not recorded which). Some clones in this sample may be carry-over from other donors' samples.

Ten or more counts support this clone. The CDR3 protein is CASSLGNVRDTQYF. In DNA form, the CDR3 reads TGTGCCAGCAGCTTAGGGAATGTGCGGGATACGCAGTATTTT. This sequence joins TRBV11-2 and TRBJ2-3, with D unresolved. V was clipped by 1 base and J by 6 bases, with 11 bases between them. This CDR3 contains 14 residues. In germline, CDR1 is SGHAT, CDR2 FQNNGV.

Of note for this clone: Here the CDR3 omits its conserved ending phenylalanine or tryptophan, so a read error is the likely source. The V and J genes are TRBV10-1 and TRBJ2-3; the D gene is possibly TRBD2 (5 bases). This CDR3 spans 16 amino acids. Germline assignment: CDR1 WNHNN and CDR2 SYGVQD (reference sequence). Here the CDR3 reads CATSESDSVAPKGQYI. DNA for the CDR3: TGCGCCACCAGTGAGTCTGATAGCGTGGCACCGAAGGGGCAGTATATT.

A note on this clone: Germline is not matched at one junction end, which may reflect a read error. The rearrangement joins TRBV7-2 to TRBJ2-6; tentative D call: TRBD1 (5 bases). Germline assignment: CDR1 SGHTA and CDR2 FQGNSA. The CDR3 has 15 amino acids. The CDR3 bases are TGTGCCAGCAGCTCAACGGAATGTGGGGCCTACGTCCTGACTTTC. Translated, it gives CASSSTECGAYVLTF.

The rearrangement links TRBV27 to TRBJ2-5; TRBD1 is a possible D gene (6 bases). V gave up 7 bases and J gave up 4 bases, with 16 bases separating them. The CDR3 length is 14 residues. Germline loops: CDR1 MNHEY, CDR2 SMNVEV (reference sequence). The CDR3: CASTFMMTGETQYF. The DNA of the CDR3 is TGTGCCAGCACTTTTATGATGACAGGAGAGACCCAGTACTTC.

This clone was recorded at least ten times. The chain recombines TRBV28 with TRBJ1-1; weak D call: TRBD1 (6 bases). The V end lost 7 bases, the J end lost 2 bases, and 14 bases lay between the germline ends. CDR1 and CDR2 (germline): MDHEN, SYDVKM. The CDR3 runs to 14 residues. CDR3 sequence (DNA): TGTGCCAGCATCACCGGGACAAAAAACACTGAAGCTTTCTTT. Its protein product is CASITGTKNTEAFF.

The sample holds one count of this clone. A read error may produce the germline difference seen at one junction end. The same CDR3 is also encoded by other DNA sequences in this sample. The chain has TRBV20-1 and TRBJ2-7; either TRBD1 or TRBD2 may supply D (5 bases each). The CDR3 has 13 amino acids. Germline V CDR1 and CDR2: DFQATT, SNEGSKA (reference sequence). This CDR3 is CSAREQGAYEQYF. The DNA of the CDR3 is TGTAGTGCTAGAGAGCAGGGAGCCTACGAGCAGTACTTC.

This clone is labeled medium-sized. The V call is TRBV6-1, the J call TRBJ1-6; D gene uncertain. Germline loops: CDR1 MNHNS, CDR2 SASEGT. The CDR3 extends over 14 amino acids. Trimming stripped 5 bases from V and 7 bases from J, with 12 bases between. DNA for the CDR3: TGTGCCAGCAGTCGGTCTCAAGGGAATTCACCCCTCCACTTT. Translating gives CASSRSQGNSPLHF.

The V gene is TRBV4-2, the J gene TRBJ1-3, with D possibly matching TRBD1 (5 bases). In germline, CDR1 is LGHNA, CDR2 YNFKEQ. The CDR3 contains 13 residues. Trimming took 8 bases from V and 2 from J, leaving 10 bases between them. The CDR3 DNA reads as TGTGCCAGCGGGGGTGAGGCTGGAAACACCATATATTTT. Translation gives CASGGEAGNTIYF.

Concerning this clone itself: At one of its ends the junction is not consistent with the germline gene, which may arise from a read error. The chain recombines TRBV4-1 with TRBJ2-7; D might be TRBD2 (5 bases). This CDR3 spans 13 amino acids. Per the germline V gene, CDR1 is MGHRA and CDR2 is YSYEKL. In DNA, the CDR3 is TGCGCCCGCAGCCCGCAGGACTTGTACGAGCCGTACTTC. Encoded protein: CARSPQDLYEPYF.

Remarks on this clone: This CDR3 fails to terminate in the conserved phenylalanine or tryptophan, so it likely reflects a read error. The DNA is left out, because the CDR3 cannot be placed on it with certainty; the CDR3 is given as TCRdb lists it. The V gene is TRBV5-3, the J gene TRBJ2-6; the D call TRBD1 from the table was never checked on the DNA. TRBV5-3 is an ORF for which the function is uncertain. Both ends counted, the CDR3 spans 15 residues. The chain's CDR3 is CASIPRGTGANVMTL.

This clone has at least ten counts. The CDR3 DNA is TGTGCCAGCAGCTTAGGGACAAGCTCTGGGGCCAACGTCCTGACTTTC. Its translation: CASSLGTSSGANVLTF. The chain combines TRBV7-6 with TRBJ2-6; a possible D gene is TRBD1 (5 bases). V was shortened by 1 base and J by 0 bases, with 7 bases between the two germline ends. The CDR3 is 16 amino acids. The V gene's germline CDR1 is SGHVS and CDR2 FNYEAQ.

Ten or more counts support this clone. V and J are TRBV30 and TRBJ2-7; 14 bases match TRBD2. This CDR3 is 16 amino acids long. The germline gives CDR1 GTSNPN, CDR2 SVGIG (reference sequence). V was clipped by 5 bases and J by 2 bases; unmatched bases: 8. In DNA, the CDR3 is TGTGCCTGGGGGACTAGCGGGAGCAGAATACCCTACGAGCAGTACTTC. Protein sequence: CAWGTSGSRIPYEQYF.

This clone was seen a few times. The gene calls are TRBV20-1 and TRBJ2-7; 7 bases match TRBD1. Germline trimming cut 3 bases from V and 2 bases from J; bases unmatched to any gene: 16. Per the germline V gene, CDR1 is DFQATT and CDR2 is SNEGSKA (reference sequence). The CDR3 extends over 17 amino acids. The DNA of the CDR3 is TGCAGTGCTAGCCCCGGGACAGCCGCGTCGTCTCCCTACGAGCAGTACTTC. This gives the protein CSASPGTAASSPYEQYF.

In its sample, this clone was seen many times. The chain has TRBV24-1 and TRBJ2-1, with TRBD2 identical over 11 bases. This CDR3 has 20 residues. The germline V gene encodes CDR1 KGHDR and CDR2 SFDVKD. Trimming at V came to 1 base and at J to 0 bases, leaving 10 bases not matched to a gene. CDR3 amino acids: CATSDFGGLAGGISYNEQFF. The CDR3 bases are TGTGCCACCAGTGATTTCGGTGGGCTAGCGGGAGGTATCTCCTACAATGAGCAGTTCTTC.

Note on this clone: At one end the junction does not follow the germline gene, possibly because of a read error. This chain uses TRBV19 with TRBJ2-7; the D is unclear. Germline V lookup: CDR1 LNHDA, CDR2 SQIVND (reference sequence). The CDR3 totals 12 residues. The CDR3 DNA reads TGTCCCAGTAGCCCCCAAGGGTCGGCGCAGTACTTC. Encoded protein: CPSSPQGSAQYF.

This clone was observed a handful of times. The V gene is TRBV6-1, the J gene TRBJ1-1; D ambiguous. Trimming took off 2 bases at V and 10 bases at J, with 8 bases between the two ends. This CDR3 is 11 amino acids long. Germline V gene lookup returns CDR1 MNHNS and CDR2 SASEGT. The CDR3 DNA follows: TGTGCCAGCAGTGAACCACAGTTAGCTTTCTTT. Translating gives CASSEPQLAFF.

This clone was recorded once. The V gene is TRBV9, the J gene TRBJ2-1, with no clear D. V was cut by 0 bases and J by 0 bases, with 10 bases left in between. CDR3 length: 16 residues. Germline-derived CDR1 and CDR2 are SGDLS and YYNGEE. CDR3 amino acids: CASSVVFAYSYNEQFF. In DNA, the CDR3 is TGTGCCAGCAGCGTAGTGTTTGCTTACTCCTACAATGAGCAGTTCTTC. The whole variable domain, filled in from reference TRBV9 and TRBJ2-1, reads DSGVTQTPKHLITATGQRVTLRCSPRSGDLSVYWYQQSLDQGLQFLIQYYNGEERAKGNILERFSAQQFPDLHSELNLSSLELGDSALYFCASSVVFAYSYNEQFFGPGTRLTVL.

This clone was recorded many times. The V call is TRBV6-2 or TRBV6-3, the J call TRBJ2-7; 7 nucleotides align to TRBD2. This CDR3 is built from 12 residues. The germline V gene encodes CDR1 MNHEY and CDR2 SVGEGT. After removal of 10 bases from V and 0 bases from J, the junction contained 3 bases not matched to a gene. The CDR3 spells CATTSASYEQYF. In nucleotides, the CDR3 is TGTGCCACCACTAGCGCCTCCTACGAGCAGTACTTC.

This clone was seen repeatedly, ten times or more. The chain recombines TRBV28 with TRBJ2-1; D may be TRBD2 (6 bases). Trimming cost V 7 bases and J 3 bases, with 16 bases left between them. Germline loops: CDR1 MDHEN, CDR2 SYDVKM. The CDR3 is made up of 15 amino acids. As DNA, the CDR3 is TGTGCCAGCAATGCGGGGAGTTCAATCTACAATGAGCAGTTCTTC. Translating gives CASNAGSSIYNEQFF. The full variable domain, completed using reference TRBV28 and TRBJ2-1, is DVKVTQSSRYLVKRTGEKVFLECVQDMDHENMFWYRQDPGLGLRLIYFSYDVKMKEKGDIPEGYSVSREKKERFSLILESASTNQTSMYLCASNAGSSIYNEQFFGPGTRLTVL.

The chain has TRBV10-1 and TRBJ2-1; 9 nucleotides line up with TRBD2. This CDR3 region has 14 residues. J lost 3 bases, V lost 8 bases, and 5 bases had no gene match. Germline CDR1 WNHNN, CDR2 SYGVQD (reference sequence). CDR3 residues: CASRLAASYNEQFF. CDR3 sequence (DNA): TGCGCCAGCCGACTAGCGGCCAGCTACAATGAGCAGTTCTTC.

The V call is TRBV7-2, the J call TRBJ2-1; D not resolved. Germline CDR1 and CDR2: SGHTA and FQGNSA. The CDR3 length is 12 residues. V dropped 4 bases and J dropped 7 bases, with 8 bases sitting between them. CDR3 residues: CASSSTTNEQFF. The CDR3, as DNA: TGTGCCAGCAGCTCTACTACGAATGAGCAGTTCTTC.

Many counts were recorded for this clone. This chain uses TRBV6-2 or TRBV6-3 with TRBJ1-1; D not resolved. The CDR3 runs 13 residues. Germline assignment: CDR1 MNHEY and CDR2 SVGEGT. V lost 0 bases to trimming and J lost 4 bases, with 6 bases between them. CDR3 DNA: TGTGCCAGCAGTTACTCGATAGGCACTGAAGCTTTCTTT. Translating gives CASSYSIGTEAFF.

This clone appeared many times. This chain connects TRBV28 to TRBJ1-5; tentative D call: TRBD1 (6 bases). Trimming removed 10 bases at V and 7 bases at J, with 14 bases between. Germline loops: CDR1 MDHEN, CDR2 SYDVKM. This CDR3 is 12 amino acids long. Written as DNA, the CDR3 is TGTGCCACCGGGGGGCGCCTGCAGCCCCAGCATTTT. Translating gives CATGGRLQPQHF.

The chain has TRBV7-8 and TRBJ2-3; tentatively, D is TRBD2 (6 bases). The CDR3 has 15 amino acids. From germline, CDR1 is SGHVS and CDR2 FQNEAQ. V gave up 2 bases and J gave up 2 bases, with 11 bases separating them. Here the CDR3 DNA reads TGTGCCAGCAGCTTAACCCGGGGGAACACAGATACGCAGTATTTT. Amino acid sequence: CASSLTRGNTDTQYF.

In its sample, this clone was seen many times. The J gene is TRBJ2-3, the V gene TRBV7-9, with TRBD2 identical over 7 bases. Per the germline V gene, CDR1 is SEHNR and CDR2 is FQNEAQ (reference sequence). J lost 1 base, V lost 3 bases, and 4 bases had no gene match. The CDR3 has 15 amino acids. Here the CDR3 reads CASSFSGRGTDTQYF. CDR3 sequence (DNA): TGTGCCAGCAGCTTTAGCGGGCGGGGCACAGATACGCAGTATTTT.

This clone has at least ten counts. V usage is TRBV2 and J usage is TRBJ2-3; no firm D call. Between the trimmed V and J ends, which lost 0 bases and 8 bases, there was a span of 15 bases. Germline CDR1 and CDR2: SNHLY and FYNNEI. This CDR3 comprises 15 residues. The CDR3 coding sequence is TGTGCCAGCAGTGAAGCGCGCGGCGAAGTCCCTACGCAGTATTTT. Translation gives CASSEARGEVPTQYF.

This clone was recorded at least ten times. The chain joins TRBV27 to TRBJ1-2, with 7 bases fitting TRBD1. Unmatched junction bases numbered 9, after V lost 3 bases and J lost 5 bases. The CDR3 runs to 15 residues. Germline CDR1 MNHEY, CDR2 SMNVEV (reference sequence). CDR3 region: CASSFGGDSVYGYTF. The CDR3 nucleotides read TGTGCCAGCAGTTTTGGTGGGGACAGCGTGTATGGCTACACCTTC.

This clone has a handful of counts. A much larger clone differs from this one at a single base, so this may be a read error. This sequence joins TRBV7-3 and TRBJ2-5; a possible D gene is TRBD2 (5 bases). The CDR3 has 14 amino acids. Germline loops: CDR1 SGHTA, CDR2 FQGTGA. V was trimmed by 3 bases and J by 4 bases, leaving 12 bases between them. CDR3 bases: TGTGCCAGCAGCTTTAGAGGGAGTTCAGAGACCCAGTACTTC. The encoded protein is CASSFRGSSETQYF.

This clone was seen repeatedly, ten times or more. The chain has TRBV9 and TRBJ2-3, with 9 bases matching TRBD1. The trim removed 5 bases at V and 4 bases at J, leaving 11 bases unmatched. The germline V gene encodes CDR1 SGDLS and CDR2 YYNGEE. This CDR3 has 16 amino acids. The CDR3 loop is CASSTLPGQGPDTQYF. In DNA, the CDR3 is TGTGCCAGCAGTACGCTACCGGGACAGGGACCAGATACGCAGTATTTT.